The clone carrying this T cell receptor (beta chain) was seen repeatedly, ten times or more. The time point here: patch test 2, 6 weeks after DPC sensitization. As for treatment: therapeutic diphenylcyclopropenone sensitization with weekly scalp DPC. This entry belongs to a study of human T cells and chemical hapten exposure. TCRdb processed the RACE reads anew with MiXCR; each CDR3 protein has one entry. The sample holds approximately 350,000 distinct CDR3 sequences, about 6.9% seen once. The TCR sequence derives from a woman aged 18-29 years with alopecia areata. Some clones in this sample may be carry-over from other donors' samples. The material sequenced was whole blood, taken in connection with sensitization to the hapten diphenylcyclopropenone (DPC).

The CDR3 reads CASSPPGNRGTEAFF. The CDR3 DNA follows: TGTGCCAGCTCACCACCGGGGAACAGGGGCACTGAAGCTTTCTTT. The V gene is TRBV18, the J gene TRBJ1-1; 7 bases are shared with TRBD1. Germline V gene data show CDR1 as KGHSH and CDR2 as LQKENI. With V trimmed by 0 bases and J by 4 bases, 5 bases remained unmatched. The CDR3 totals 15 residues. The full variable domain, rest sourced from reference TRBV18 and TRBJ1-1, is NAGVMQNPRHLVRRRGQEARLRCSPMKGHSHVYWYRQLPEEGLKFMVYLQKENIIDESGMPKERFSAEFPKEGPSILRIQQVVRGDSAAYFCASSPPGNRGTEAFFGQGTRLTVV.